This is a list of T cell receptor beta chains from one sample in a study of blood T cell repertoires in COVID-19. The repertoire was sequenced with immunoSEQ multiplex PCR; TCRdb's copy has only in-frame clones and lacks some. This sample carries fewer than 350,000 clones, more than 75% of them seen once, and the ten largest clones take around 2%. Sequencing was done on a sample of PBMCs or T cells enriched from blood (not recorded which). Receptor source: a woman in her sixties in a cohort exposed to, infected with or recovered from COVID-19 (not recorded which). Both conserved end residues are part of each CDR3. D genes are given only for firm matches. Clone size is shown for a subset of rows, as once, few, many or a class of expanded clone.

j_gene: TRBJ2-1
d_gene: TRBD1
v_gene: TRBV27
abundance: .
CDR3aa: CASIGQGAGDEQFF
CDR3nt: TGTGCCAGCATCGGACAGGGGGCGGGAGATGAGCAGTTCTTC

j_gene: TRBJ2-2
d_gene: TRBD1
v_gene: TRBV19
abundance: once
CDR3aa: CASRLRGRDTGELFF
CDR3nt: TGTGCCAGTAGGCTCAGGGGGCGGGACACCGGGGAGCTGTTTTTT

j_gene: TRBJ1-4
d_gene: .
v_gene: TRBV7-2
abundance: .
CDR3aa: CASSASGGAEGEKLFF
CDR3nt: TGTGCCAGCAGCGCCAGCGGGGGCGCGGAGGGTGAAAAACTGTTTTTT

j_gene: TRBJ1-4
d_gene: TRBD1
v_gene: TRBV4-1
abundance: .
CDR3aa: CASSQVRTGGPNEKLFF
CDR3nt: TGCGCCAGCAGCCAAGTACGGACAGGGGGCCCTAATGAAAAACTGTTTTTT

j_gene: TRBJ2-5
d_gene: TRBD2
v_gene: TRBV7-9
abundance: .
CDR3aa: CASSRVAGEAETQYF
CDR3nt: TGTGCCAGCAGCAGGGTAGCGGGAGAGGCAGAGACCCAGTACTTC

j_gene: TRBJ1-2
d_gene: TRBD1
v_gene: TRBV9
abundance: .
CDR3aa: CASSVSYPMGTDYGYTF
CDR3nt: TGTGCCAGCTCCGTAAGTTACCCGATGGGGACAGACTATGGCTACACCTTC

j_gene: TRBJ2-7
d_gene: TRBD2
v_gene: TRBV7-8
abundance: .
CDR3aa: CASSWMGLAALGEQYF
CDR3nt: TGTGCCAGCAGCTGGATGGGACTAGCGGCCTTGGGGGAGCAGTACTTC

j_gene: TRBJ1-5
d_gene: .
v_gene: TRBV6-2/TRBV6-3
abundance: .
CDR3aa: CASSFAGQPQHF
CDR3nt: TGTGCCAGCAGTTTCGCCGGTCAGCCCCAGCATTTT

j_gene: TRBJ2-1
d_gene: TRBD2
v_gene: TRBV9
abundance: once
CDR3aa: CASRGLAAEQFF
CDR3nt: TGTGCCAGCAGGGGACTAGCGGCTGAGCAGTTCTTC

j_gene: TRBJ1-3
d_gene: .
v_gene: TRBV6-5
abundance: .
CDR3aa: CASRPQGKSGNTIYF
CDR3nt: TGTGCCAGCAGGCCGCAGGGGAAATCTGGAAACACCATATATTTT

j_gene: TRBJ2-1
d_gene: .
v_gene: TRBV7-3
abundance: .
CDR3aa: CASSLRAGPDEQFF
CDR3nt: TGTGCCAGCAGCTTACGGGCGGGACCAGATGAGCAGTTCTTC

j_gene: TRBJ2-7
d_gene: .
v_gene: TRBV27
abundance: .
CDR3aa: CASSFTGRQYEQYF
CDR3nt: TGTGCCAGCAGTTTCACAGGGCGCCAGTACGAGCAGTACTTC

j_gene: TRBJ1-3
d_gene: .
v_gene: TRBV11-2
abundance: .
CDR3aa: CASSLREGGVGNTIYF
CDR3nt: TGTGCCAGCAGCCTCAGGGAGGGCGGAGTTGGAAACACCATATATTTT

j_gene: TRBJ2-7
d_gene: .
v_gene: TRBV5-4
abundance: .
CDR3aa: CASNPTGRPYEQYF
CDR3nt: TGTGCCAGCAACCCCACAGGACGCCCCTACGAGCAGTACTTC

j_gene: TRBJ2-4
d_gene: TRBD1
v_gene: TRBV19
abundance: .
CDR3aa: CAILPGQELAKNIQYF
CDR3nt: TGTGCCATCCTTCCGGGACAGGAACTAGCCAAAAACATTCAGTACTTC

j_gene: TRBJ1-6
d_gene: .
v_gene: TRBV2
abundance: .
CDR3aa: CARSGTNNSPLHF
CDR3nt: TGTGCCAGATCCGGGACTAATAATTCACCCCTCCACTTT

j_gene: TRBJ1-1
d_gene: .
v_gene: TRBV19
abundance: many
CDR3aa: CASSRGFVAEAFF
CDR3nt: TGTGCCAGTAGTAGAGGGTTCGTCGCTGAAGCTTTCTTT

j_gene: TRBJ2-7
d_gene: .
v_gene: TRBV5-4
abundance: .
CDR3aa: CASSLEDGSYEQYF
CDR3nt: TGTGCCAGCAGCTTGGAAGACGGGTCCTACGAGCAGTACTTC

j_gene: TRBJ2-3
d_gene: TRBD2
v_gene: TRBV5-4
abundance: .
CDR3aa: CASSLAPSGSTDTQYF
CDR3nt: TGTGCCAGCAGCTTGGCCCCTAGCGGGAGCACAGATACGCAGTATTTT

j_gene: TRBJ2-3
d_gene: TRBD2
v_gene: TRBV11-3
abundance: .
CDR3aa: CASSFTGLAAPDTQYF
CDR3nt: TGTGCCAGCAGCTTTACAGGACTAGCGGCCCCAGATACGCAGTATTTT

j_gene: TRBJ1-5
d_gene: .
v_gene: TRBV5-8
abundance: .
CDR3aa: CASSLGGGRGNQPQHF
CDR3nt: TGTGCCAGCAGCTTGGGGGGGGGCCGTGGCAATCAGCCCCAGCATTTT

j_gene: TRBJ2-3
d_gene: .
v_gene: TRBV6-6
abundance: .
CDR3aa: CASTKGRDTQYF
CDR3nt: TGTGCCAGCACCAAGGGGAGGGATACGCAGTATTTT

j_gene: TRBJ1-2
d_gene: TRBD1
v_gene: TRBV27
abundance: .
CDR3aa: CASSLTRGDGYTF
CDR3nt: TGTGCCAGCAGCCTTACCAGGGGGGATGGCTACACCTTC

j_gene: TRBJ1-2
d_gene: TRBD1
v_gene: TRBV5-1
abundance: .
CDR3aa: CASSNDRAGNYGYTF
CDR3nt: TGCGCCAGCAGCAACGACAGGGCGGGTAACTATGGCTACACCTTC

j_gene: TRBJ2-3
d_gene: TRBD1
v_gene: TRBV18
abundance: .
CDR3aa: CASSPTGQSTDTQYF
CDR3nt: TGTGCCAGCTCACCTACGGGACAGAGCACAGATACGCAGTATTTT

j_gene: TRBJ2-2
d_gene: TRBD2
v_gene: TRBV9
abundance: .
CDR3aa: CASMRGGGFNTGELFF
CDR3nt: TGTGCCAGCATGAGAGGCGGGGGGTTTAACACCGGGGAGCTGTTTTTT

j_gene: TRBJ2-2
d_gene: TRBD1
v_gene: TRBV5-1
abundance: .
CDR3aa: CASSPGQGNTGELFF
CDR3nt: TGCGCCAGCAGCCCGGGACAGGGGAACACCGGGGAGCTGTTTTTT

j_gene: TRBJ1-1
d_gene: TRBD1
v_gene: TRBV5-4
abundance: .
CDR3aa: CASSNRGLNTEAFF
CDR3nt: TGTGCCAGCAGCAACAGGGGGTTGAACACTGAAGCTTTCTTT

j_gene: TRBJ2-7
d_gene: TRBD1
v_gene: TRBV27
abundance: once
CDR3aa: CASSPSVGDSTYEQYF
CDR3nt: TGTGCCAGCAGCCCCTCGGTGGGGGACAGCACCTACGAGCAGTACTTC

j_gene: TRBJ2-2
d_gene: TRBD2
v_gene: TRBV19
abundance: .
CDR3aa: CASSKKRENTGELFF
CDR3nt: TGTGCCAGTTCCAAAAAGCGGGAGAACACCGGGGAGCTGTTTTTT

j_gene: TRBJ1-5
d_gene: .
v_gene: TRBV28
abundance: .
CDR3aa: CASRILGARGAKPQHF
CDR3nt: TGTGCCAGTAGAATACTGGGGGCGCGAGGGGCGAAGCCCCAGCATTTT

j_gene: TRBJ1-1
d_gene: TRBD1
v_gene: TRBV6-6
abundance: .
CDR3aa: CASSPGQGLSTEAFF
CDR3nt: TGTGCCAGCAGTCCGGGACAGGGCCTGTCCACTGAAGCTTTCTTT

j_gene: TRBJ1-1
d_gene: .
v_gene: TRBV7-3
abundance: .
CDR3aa: CASSSQGISTEAFF
CDR3nt: TGTGCCAGCAGCTCCCAGGGTATTTCCACTGAAGCTTTCTTT

j_gene: TRBJ1-2
d_gene: TRBD1
v_gene: TRBV28
abundance: once
CDR3aa: CASSPGGGRTYGYTF
CDR3nt: TGTGCCAGCAGTCCAGGAGGGGGCCGCACCTATGGCTACACCTTC

j_gene: TRBJ2-7
d_gene: .
v_gene: TRBV5-3
abundance: once
CDR3aa: CARSYRAGRQADAYEQYF
CDR3nt: TGTGCCAGAAGCTATCGCGCGGGACGCCAGGCCGATGCCTACGAGCAGTACTTC

j_gene: TRBJ1-2
d_gene: TRBD1
v_gene: TRBV6-5
abundance: .
CDR3aa: CASYRQGSYGYTF
CDR3nt: TGTGCCAGCTACCGACAGGGGAGCTATGGCTACACCTTC

j_gene: TRBJ2-3
d_gene: TRBD2
v_gene: TRBV7-9
abundance: .
CDR3aa: CASSPLAGRTDTQYF
CDR3nt: TGTGCCAGCAGCCCCTTAGCGGGACGTACAGATACGCAGTATTTT

j_gene: TRBJ2-1
d_gene: TRBD2
v_gene: TRBV9
abundance: .
CDR3aa: CASSVAASGSSYNEQFF
CDR3nt: TGTGCCAGCAGCGTAGCGGCTAGCGGGAGCTCCTACAATGAGCAGTTCTTC

j_gene: TRBJ2-3
d_gene: .
v_gene: TRBV9
abundance: .
CDR3aa: CASSVVPGVRTDTQYF
CDR3nt: TGTGCCAGCAGCGTTGTCCCCGGGGTGAGGACAGATACGCAGTATTTT

j_gene: TRBJ2-7
d_gene: .
v_gene: TRBV7-9
abundance: .
CDR3aa: CASSLTGNSYEQYF
CDR3nt: TGTGCCAGCAGCTTAACAGGGAACTCCTACGAGCAGTACTTC

j_gene: TRBJ2-1
d_gene: TRBD2
v_gene: TRBV24-1
abundance: few
CDR3aa: CATSGKWEGEENEQFF
CDR3nt: TGTGCCACCAGTGGAAAGTGGGAGGGCGAAGAGAATGAGCAGTTCTTC

j_gene: TRBJ1-1
d_gene: TRBD1
v_gene: TRBV5-1
abundance: .
CDR3aa: CASGTGGNTEAFF
CDR3nt: TGCGCCAGCGGGACAGGGGGGAACACTGAAGCTTTCTTT

j_gene: TRBJ2-7
d_gene: .
v_gene: TRBV6-5
abundance: .
CDR3aa: CASSLAGAIYEQYF
CDR3nt: TGTGCCAGCAGTTTGGCAGGGGCAATCTACGAGCAGTACTTC

j_gene: TRBJ1-4
d_gene: .
v_gene: TRBV2
abundance: once
CDR3aa: CASKAGAIATNEKLFF
CDR3nt: TGTGCCAGCAAGGCGGGGGCGATTGCCACTAATGAAAAACTGTTTTTT

j_gene: TRBJ1-2
d_gene: TRBD1
v_gene: TRBV19
abundance: .
CDR3aa: CASRPLGQGSYGYTF
CDR3nt: TGTGCCAGTAGACCCCTGGGACAGGGTAGCTATGGCTACACCTTC

j_gene: TRBJ2-7
d_gene: .
v_gene: TRBV29-1
abundance: once
CDR3aa: CSVEYGQGLFYEQYF
CDR3nt: TGCAGCGTTGAATATGGGCAGGGCTTGTTCTACGAGCAGTACTTC

j_gene: TRBJ2-1
d_gene: .
v_gene: TRBV19
abundance: .
CDR3aa: CASSGSGVGEGSYNEQFF
CDR3nt: TGTGCCAGTAGTGGTTCAGGGGTCGGGGAAGGCTCCTACAATGAGCAGTTCTTC

j_gene: TRBJ2-7
d_gene: TRBD1
v_gene: TRBV3-1/TRBV3-2
abundance: .
CDR3aa: CASSQWGTEEQYF
CDR3nt: TGTGCCAGCAGCCAATGGGGGACAGAGGAGCAGTACTTC